Each of the 7 T cell receptor beta chains below was sequenced from the same sample in a study of T-cell reconstitution after alpha-beta-depleted transplantation in children. Preparing the TCRbeta library involved the use of unique molecular identifiers. TCRdb called the PCR reads again in MiXCR, with one record for every CDR3 protein. This table has hundreds of thousands of distinct CDR3 sequences, approximately 9.5% appearing once. The sample in question was PBMCs from the stem cell graft donor, obtained from the stem cell graft. These receptors were collected from a human donor who donated a stem cell graft to a child with acute lymphoblastic leukemia.

This clonotype occurred many times. The chain combines TRBV19 with TRBJ1-1; TRBD1 is a possible D gene (5 bases). CDR3 length: 16 residues. The germline V gene encodes CDR1 LNHDA and CDR2 SQIVND (reference sequence). Trimming cost V 5 bases and J 0 bases, with 16 bases left between them. The CDR3 reads CASSPEGGRVNTEAFF. CDR3 in DNA: TGTGCCAGTAGTCCTGAGGGAGGCAGGGTGAACACTGAAGCTTTCTTT.

This clonotype was counted ten times or more. The chain carries TRBV7-9 and TRBJ1-1, with 9 bases that match TRBD1. The germline CDR1 and CDR2 sequences are SEHNR and FQNEAQ (reference sequence). Trimming cost V 6 bases and J 5 bases; bases outside gene matches: 7. This CDR3 spans 14 amino acids. The DNA for the CDR3 is TGTGCCAGCAGGGCACAGGGGGCGCGAACTGAAGCTTTCTTT. It codes for CASRAQGARTEAFF.

This chain links TRBV7-2 with TRBJ2-5, with D tentatively TRBD1 or TRBD2 (5 bases each). The CDR3 length is 14 residues. The V end lost 5 bases, the J end lost 5 bases, and 15 bases lay between the germline ends. Germline loops: CDR1 SGHTA, CDR2 FQGNSA. DNA for the CDR3: TGTGCCAGCAGCCACGGGGCGAAAGGGGAGACCCAGTACTTC. Residues: CASSHGAKGETQYF.

J is TRBJ1-1 and V is TRBV29-1; tentative D call: TRBD1 (5 bases). This CDR3 is 12 amino acids long. Trimming took off 5 bases at V and 5 bases at J, with 12 bases between the two ends. Looked up from germline, CDR1 is SQVTM and CDR2 is ANQGSEA. The CDR3 loop reads CSVMRGRTEAFF. The CDR3 DNA reads as TGCAGCGTTATGAGGGGTCGAACTGAAGCTTTCTTT.

There are a few counts of this clonotype. The chain uses TRBV7-2 and TRBJ2-1; D is unclear. V lost 3 bases and J lost 5, with 11 bases in between. Germline-derived CDR1 and CDR2 are SGHTA and FQGNSA. The CDR3 has 14 residues. CDR3 sequence: CASSLGTQNNEQFF. The CDR3 DNA follows: TGTGCCAGCAGCTTGGGTACACAAAACAATGAGCAGTTCTTC. The full variable domain, in which reference TRBV7-2 and TRBJ2-1 provide the parts outside the CDR3, is GAGVSQSPSNKVTEKGKDVELRCDPISGHTALYWYRQSLGQGLEFLIYFQGNSAPDKSGLPSDRFSAERTGGSVSTLTIQRTQQEDSAVYLCASSLGTQNNEQFFGPGTRLTVL.

This clonotype was seen ten or more times. The gene calls are TRBV9 and TRBJ1-2, with 7 nucleotides matching TRBD1. CDR1 and CDR2 (germline): SGDLS, YYNGEE. Trimming took 8 bases from V and 1 from J; bases not matched to a gene: 20. This CDR3 comprises 18 residues. CDR3: CASGEYSPGTAYNYGYTF. In DNA form, the CDR3 reads TGTGCCAGTGGAGAATATTCCCCCGGGACAGCCTATAACTATGGCTACACCTTC.

This chain uses TRBV27 with TRBJ2-1; D possibly corresponds to TRBD2 (5 bases). Trimming removed 4 bases from V and 3 bases from J, with 16 bases in between. CDR1 is MNHEY, CDR2 SMNVEV, per germline (reference sequence). This CDR3 is 16 amino acids long. The CDR3 nucleotides are TGTGCCAGCAGTTCAGCCCTAGCCCCCCACTACAATGAGCAGTTCTTC. It codes for CASSSALAPHYNEQFF.